These 25 T cell receptor beta chains were sequenced from one sample in a study of T cell repertoires in cytomegalovirus infection. TCRdb ran MiXCR on the reads and lists one entry per CDR3 protein. The table has under 250,000 distinct CDR3 sequences, roughly an eighth seen once. The sequenced material came from PBMCs. The receptors here all came from a human donor in good health (CMV status not recorded). Some clones in this sample may be carry-over from other donors' samples.

This chain uses TRBV6-5 with TRBJ1-1, with TRBD1 identical over 8 bases. The junction had 11 bases not matched to a gene; V was cut back by 6 bases and J by 5 bases. The CDR3 consists of 15 residues. CDR1 MNHEY and CDR2 SVGAGI come from the germline V gene. CDR3 DNA sequence: TGTGCCAGCAGCGCCCAGGGGGCGCGGCGGACTGAAGCTTTCTTT. This translates into CASSAQGARRTEAFF.

This clonotype occurred many times. The V gene is TRBV12-3 or TRBV12-4, the J gene TRBJ2-2; 8 bases are a match to TRBD2. This CDR3 has 17 residues. V dropped 6 bases and J dropped 6; count of bases not matched to a gene: 15. This chain's CDR3 is CASSQRLGRALPGELFF. CDR3 coding DNA: TGTGCCAGCAGCCAAAGACTCGGGAGGGCCCTCCCCGGGGAGCTGTTTTTT.

This clonotype was found a few times. This chain uses TRBV20-1 with TRBJ1-5; unclear D gene. Germline assignment: CDR1 DFQATT and CDR2 SNEGSKA (reference sequence). The V and J ends lost 0 bases and 6 bases respectively, with 6 bases between them. There are 12 residues in the CDR3. DNA of the CDR3: TGCAGTGCTAGAGATCATAGTCAGCCCCAGCATTTT. Its protein is CSARDHSQPQHF.

At least ten counts were recorded for this clonotype. CDR3 protein: CASSYSAGVNTEAFF. For the CDR3, the DNA is TGTGCCAGCAGTTACTCGGCAGGCGTGAACACTGAAGCTTTCTTT. The V call is TRBV6-5, the J call TRBJ1-1; no definite D call. Germline V gene lookup returns CDR1 MNHEY and CDR2 SVGAGI. Trimming pared 0 bases from V and 0 bases from J, leaving 8 bases between. This CDR3 is 15 amino acids long.

This chain joins TRBV4-1 and TRBJ2-1; TRBD2 matches at 7 bases. CDR1 MGHRA and CDR2 YSYEKL come from the germline V gene. The V gene end was trimmed by 0 bases and the J gene end by 2 bases; junction bases not matched to a gene: 7. The CDR3 extends over 17 amino acids. The chain's CDR3 is CASSQDRGTNTYNEQFF. CDR3 DNA sequence: TGCGCCAGCAGCCAAGATAGAGGGACTAATACCTACAATGAGCAGTTCTTC.

This clonotype was seen more than once but under ten times. The chain has TRBV5-1 and TRBJ2-3; TRBD1 might be the D (6 bases). The length of the CDR3 is 20 residues. Trimming removed 4 bases from V and 3 bases from J, with 30 bases in between. Germline values: CDR1 SGHRS, CDR2 YFSETQ. Here the CDR3 DNA reads TGCGCCAGCAGCCGTTGGGGGCAGGGGCCTAGACTGGATAGAACAGATACGCAGTATTTT. Translation gives CASSRWGQGPRLDRTDTQYF.

Concerning this clonotype: Without the conserved terminal phenylalanine or tryptophan, this CDR3 likely stems from a read error. This chain uses TRBV11-3 with TRBJ2-5; 8 bases agree with TRBD2. With V trimmed by 1 base and J by 4 bases, 2 bases remained unmatched. The CDR3 runs to 14 residues. Per germline, CDR1 SGHNT and CDR2 YENEEA. CDR3 loop: CASSLGTSPETQYL. As DNA, the CDR3 is TGTGCCAGCAGCTTAGGGACTAGCCCAGAGACCCAGTACTTA.

This chain uses TRBV20-1 with TRBJ2-5, with D tentatively TRBD1 or TRBD2 (5 bases each). CDR3 length equals 14 residues. Germline assignment: CDR1 DFQATT and CDR2 SNEGSKA (reference sequence). Trimming removed 5 bases at V and 2 bases at J, with 15 bases between. The CDR3 region is CSARPARGQETQYF. CDR3 in DNA: TGCAGTGCTCGCCCCGCGAGGGGACAAGAGACCCAGTACTTC.

This clonotype was seen a few times. The rearrangement uses TRBV20-1 and TRBJ2-1; 13 bases fit TRBD2. CDR3 length: 15 residues. Germline trimming cut 0 bases from V and 7 bases from J; bases unmatched to any gene: 3. CDR1 DFQATT and CDR2 SNEGSKA come from the germline V gene (reference sequence). Here the CDR3 reads CSARDRTSGRNEQFF. In DNA form, the CDR3 reads TGCAGTGCTAGAGATCGGACTAGCGGGAGAAATGAGCAGTTCTTC.

This clonotype was recorded at least ten times. The chain links TRBV19 to TRBJ2-7; D is possibly TRBD1 or TRBD2 (5 bases each). CDR3 length: 16 residues. Germline V gene sequence: CDR1 LNHDA, CDR2 SQIVND (reference sequence). With 1 base removed from V and 0 bases from J, the gap between germline ends came to 13 bases. For the CDR3, the DNA is TGTGCCAGTAGTATAGCAGGGACCCAATTCTCCTACGAGCAGTACTTC. Amino acid sequence: CASSIAGTQFSYEQYF.

This clonotype was found many times. This rearrangement joins TRBV19 to TRBJ1-1; D is uncertain. The germline V gene has CDR1 LNHDA and CDR2 SQIVND (reference sequence). The CDR3 has 15 amino acids. V lost 6 bases, J lost 4 bases, and 18 bases lay in between. CDR3 in DNA: TGTGCCAGTAGCCCTAACGAGGGAAAGGCCACTGAAGCTTTCTTT. Translation gives CASSPNEGKATEAFF.

The chain combines TRBV20-1 with TRBJ1-3; a possible D gene is TRBD1 (6 bases). There are 13 residues in the CDR3. Trimming removed 1 base from V and 9 bases from J, with 13 bases in between. Per the germline V gene, CDR1 is DFQATT and CDR2 is SNEGSKA (reference sequence). Written as DNA, the CDR3 is TGCAGTGCTAGAGTAGGGGGTGGCGGCACCATATATTTT. Its translation is CSARVGGGGTIYF.

This clonotype was detected many times. CDR3 sequence (DNA): TGTGCCAGCAGCTTAGGTCCGGGACATGGGTCCTACGAGCAGTACTTC. Protein sequence: CASSLGPGHGSYEQYF. V gene TRBV7-2 combines with J gene TRBJ2-7; tentatively, D is TRBD1 (6 bases). Trimming left V 1 base short and J 1 base short, with 14 bases between. This CDR3 has 16 residues. Germline CDR1 is SGHTA and CDR2 is FQGNSA.

The table lists this clonotype with many counts. The V and J genes are TRBV6-2 or TRBV6-3 and TRBJ2-1; TRBD1 aligns across 7 bases. Germline V gives CDR1 MNHEY, CDR2 SVGEGT. The junction had 5 bases not matched to a gene; V was cut back by 9 bases and J by 3 bases. This CDR3 has 13 amino acids. The CDR3 is CASSRDSYNEQFF. The CDR3, as DNA: TGTGCCAGTTCTAGGGACAGCTACAATGAGCAGTTCTTC.

The table lists this clonotype with a few counts. The chain is built from TRBV4-3 and TRBJ2-5, with a weak D call TRBD1 (6 bases). This CDR3 contains 15 residues. In germline, CDR1 is LGHNA, CDR2 YSLEER. V lost 3 bases to trimming and J lost 2 bases, with 13 bases between them. The CDR3 here is CASSHAGTLQETQYF. The CDR3 region has the DNA TGCGCCAGCAGCCATGCCGGGACACTTCAAGAGACCCAGTACTTC.

A few counts support this clonotype. The chain couples TRBV19 to TRBJ1-6; TRBD1 is a possible D gene (5 bases). Germline-derived CDR1 and CDR2 are LNHDA and SQIVND (reference sequence). The germline V and J ends were trimmed by 2 bases and 6 bases, with 17 bases remaining between them. The CDR3 is 17 amino acids. The CDR3 coding sequence is TGTGCCAGTAGTATACGGGGCAGAACTGAGGGTAATTCACCCCTCCACTTT. Its protein product is CASSIRGRTEGNSPLHF. Supplemented by reference TRBV19 and TRBJ1-6, the full variable domain reads DGGITQSPKYLFRKEGQNVTLSCEQNLNHDAMYWYRQDPGQGLRLIYYSQIVNDFQKGDIAEGYSVSREKKESFPLTVTSAQKNPTAFYLCASSIRGRTEGNSPLHFGNGTRLTVT.

The chain has TRBV2 and TRBJ2-7; 13 bases align to TRBD2. The germline V gene has CDR1 SNHLY and CDR2 FYNNEI. J lost 0 bases, V lost 3 bases, and 8 bases had no gene match. CDR3 length equals 18 residues. The chain's CDR3 is CASSEGRTSGSASYEQYF. The CDR3 coding sequence is TGTGCCAGCAGTGAGGGGAGGACTAGCGGGAGCGCCTCCTACGAGCAGTACTTC.

The chain combines TRBV29-1 with TRBJ1-3; D remains unclear. The germline V gene has CDR1 SQVTM and CDR2 ANQGSEA. V lost 5 bases and J 0 bases, leaving 14 bases between the germline ends. The CDR3 is made up of 15 amino acids. CDR3: CSVRENIVSGNTIYF. The CDR3 DNA reads as TGCAGCGTTCGAGAAAACATCGTCTCTGGAAACACCATATATTTT.

This clonotype has only a few counts. The chain joins TRBV3-1 to TRBJ2-7; 8 bases match TRBD2. CDR1 and CDR2 from the germline V gene are LGHDT and YNNKEL (reference sequence). There are 14 residues in the CDR3. Germline trimming cut 4 bases from V and 5 bases from J; bases unmatched to any gene: 7. The chain's CDR3 is CASSPGGVGHEQYF. CDR3 DNA sequence: TGTGCCAGCAGCCCGGGGGGGGTCGGCCACGAGCAGTACTTC.

This clonotype was found a few times. The chain is built from TRBV29-1 and TRBJ2-1; no clear D. The germline V and J ends were trimmed by 4 bases and 0 bases, with 10 bases remaining between them. This CDR3 has 14 residues. CDR1 and CDR2 from the germline V gene are SQVTM and ANQGSEA. The CDR3 loop is CSVVALSSYNEQFF. CDR3 nucleotide sequence: TGCAGCGTTGTAGCCTTAAGCTCCTACAATGAGCAGTTCTTC.

This clonotype was seen at least ten times. The DNA for the CDR3 is TGTGCCAGCAGCTTAACGGCGACTAGTGATACGCAGTATTTT. Amino acid sequence: CASSLTATSDTQYF. This rearrangement joins TRBV7-3 to TRBJ2-3, with a tentative D call TRBD2 (6 bases). Germline assignment: CDR1 SGHTA and CDR2 FQGTGA. Between the trimmed V and J ends, which lost 0 bases and 6 bases, there was a span of 10 bases. The CDR3 has 14 residues.

This clonotype was seen repeatedly, ten times or more. The genes are TRBV7-2 and TRBJ2-2, with TRBD2 as a possible D gene (6 bases). The length of the CDR3 is 16 residues. Trimming shortened V by 5 bases and J by 5 bases, and 18 bases separated the two germline ends. Germline lookup yields CDR1 SGHTA and CDR2 FQGNSA. The CDR3 region is CASSPRGGPGTGELFF. The CDR3 coding sequence is TGTGCCAGCAGCCCGCGGGGTGGACCAGGTACCGGGGAGCTGTTTTTT.

This clonotype occurred a few times. This rearrangement joins TRBV28 to TRBJ2-3; possibly TRBD2 for D (6 bases). Per the germline V gene, CDR1 is MDHEN and CDR2 is SYDVKM. The CDR3 length is 14 residues. Trimming pared 1 base from V and 8 bases from J, leaving 13 bases between. The chain's CDR3 is CASSLSGTGATQYF. The CDR3 coding sequence is TGTGCCAGCAGTTTATCCGGGACTGGAGCTACGCAGTATTTT.

This clonotype was detected ten times or more. The chain links TRBV20-1 to TRBJ2-1; TRBD2 agrees at 9 bases. The CDR3 covers 14 residues. Trimming at V came to 2 bases and at J to 7 bases, leaving 6 bases not matched to a gene. Per germline, CDR1 DFQATT and CDR2 SNEGSKA (reference sequence). The CDR3 region has the DNA TGCAGTGCTAGAAATAGCGGGAGTAGAAATGAGCAGTTCTTC. Translating it yields CSARNSGSRNEQFF.

The sample holds many counts of this clonotype. This rearrangement joins TRBV7-2 to TRBJ2-5; the D call may be TRBD1 or TRBD2 (5 bases each). Trimming stripped 7 bases from V and 3 bases from J, with 15 bases between. Germline V gene data show CDR1 as SGHTA and CDR2 as FQGNSA. The CDR3 is 14 residues long. This CDR3 reads CASILGTAKETQYF. Written as DNA, the CDR3 is TGTGCCAGCATCCTCGGGACGGCAAAAGAGACCCAGTACTTC.